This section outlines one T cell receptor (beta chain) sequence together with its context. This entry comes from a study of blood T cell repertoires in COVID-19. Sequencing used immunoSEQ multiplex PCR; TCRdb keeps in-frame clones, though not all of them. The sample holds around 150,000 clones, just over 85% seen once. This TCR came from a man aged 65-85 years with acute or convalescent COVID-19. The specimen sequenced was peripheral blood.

In nucleotides, the CDR3 is TGTGCCAGCAGGACTAGCTCTATCACAGATACGCAGTATTTT. Encoded protein: CASRTSSITDTQYF. V is TRBV27 and J is TRBJ2-3; 7 nucleotides agree with TRBD2. Losses at the gene ends were 6 bases for V and 2 bases for J; bases not matched to a gene: 5. Germline loops: CDR1 MNHEY, CDR2 SMNVEV (reference sequence). The CDR3 sequence is 14 residues long.